This TCR beta chain was recovered during a study of cytomegalovirus exposure and HLA in healthy donors. General study results and limits: In a later analysis, several top co-occurrence clusters appeared linked to parvovirus B19, influenza, CMV and Epstein-Barr virus. TCR beta sequences reportedly predicted most subjects' HLA-A and HLA-B alleles accurately. Only CMV serostatus was available as immune exposure information. In an earlier analysis, most TCR beta V segments were productive about 90% or about 30% of the time.

The CDR3 is 15 residues long. Germline V gives CDR1 ENHRY, CDR2 SYGVKD. The J segment lost 1 base and the V segment lost 4 bases, leaving 3 bases of the junction unmatched. A multiplex PCR was run with 60 Vbeta primers and 13 Jbeta primers. Assay used: immunoSEQ multiplex PCR; TCRdb lists only in-frame clones, some missing. The sample carries some 150,000 clones, 70% to 85% recorded once. On this clone itself: Its antigen is still unknown.

The TCR comes from a man aged 25 to 40 in good health and CMV-seropositive. Sample: PBMCs. This chain links TRBV10-3 with TRBJ2-7; TRBD2 agrees at 11 bases. The CDR3: CAISGTSGSSYEQYF. CDR3 DNA sequence: TGTGCCATCAGTGGGACTAGCGGGTCTTCCTACGAGCAGTACTTC.